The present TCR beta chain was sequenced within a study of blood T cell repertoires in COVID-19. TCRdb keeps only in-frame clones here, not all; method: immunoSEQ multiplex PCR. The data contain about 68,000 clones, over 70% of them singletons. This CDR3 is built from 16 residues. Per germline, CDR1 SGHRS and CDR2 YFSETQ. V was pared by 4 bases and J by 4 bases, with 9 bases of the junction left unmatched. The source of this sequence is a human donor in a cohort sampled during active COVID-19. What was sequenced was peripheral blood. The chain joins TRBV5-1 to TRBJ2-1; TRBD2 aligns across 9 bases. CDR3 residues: CASSPEGGGGYNEQFF. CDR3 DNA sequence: TGCGCCAGCAGCCCTGAGGGCGGGGGGGGATACAATGAGCAGTTCTTC.